This T cell receptor beta chain came from a study of early T cells in non-severe SARS-CoV-2 infection. Overall study context: The chains were unpaired, and the sequenced material was bulk RNA from unsorted whole blood.

Individually, cDNA molecules had unique molecular identifiers attached to them. TCRdb itself ran the 5' RACE reads through MiXCR, one entry per CDR3 protein. Of 55,000 to 70,000 distinct CDR3 sequences detected, approximately 11% appear once; the ten largest clones hold approximately 5.9%. Turning to this clonotype: Its antigen is unknown.

Study findings and constraints: Matching results from VDJdb favored anti-spike CD8 responses, leaving private and CD4 specificities undetected.

The CDR3 is made up of 14 amino acids. Germline V gives CDR1 MDHEN, CDR2 SYDVKM. The germline V and J ends were trimmed by 3 bases and 0 bases, with 8 bases remaining between them. The material sequenced was whole blood. V usage is TRBV28 and J usage is TRBJ1-1; a weak D match, TRBD1 (5 bases). The origin of this receptor is an adult who was a healthcare worker with PCR-confirmed SARS-CoV-2 infection or an uninfected control (not recorded which). The CDR3 DNA sequence: TGTGCCAGCAGTTTGGGACCAATGAACACTGAAGCTTTCTTT. Its protein is CASSLGPMNTEAFF.